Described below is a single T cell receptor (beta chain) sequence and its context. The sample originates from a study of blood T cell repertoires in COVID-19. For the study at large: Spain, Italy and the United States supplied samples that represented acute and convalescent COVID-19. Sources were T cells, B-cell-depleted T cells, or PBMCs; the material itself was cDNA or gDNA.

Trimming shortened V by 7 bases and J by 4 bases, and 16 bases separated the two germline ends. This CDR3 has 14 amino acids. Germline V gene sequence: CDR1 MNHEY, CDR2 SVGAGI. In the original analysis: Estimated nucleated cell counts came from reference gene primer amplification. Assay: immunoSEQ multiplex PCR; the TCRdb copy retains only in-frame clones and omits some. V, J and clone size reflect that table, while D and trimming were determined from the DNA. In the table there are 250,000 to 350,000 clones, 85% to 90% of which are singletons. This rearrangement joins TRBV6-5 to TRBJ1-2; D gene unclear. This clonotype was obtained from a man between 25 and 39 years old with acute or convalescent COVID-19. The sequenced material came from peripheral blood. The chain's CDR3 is CASIAPGGAYGYTF. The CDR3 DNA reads TGTGCCAGCATCGCGCCGGGTGGTGCCTATGGCTACACCTTC.